This record concerns one T cell receptor beta chain sequence. Its antigen is still unknown. No quality values exist for individual bases; no much larger clone is one base distant. For repertoire sequencing, TCR beta CDR3 regions were amplified from RNA transcripts. HTBI primers and the Qiagen OneStep RT-PCR kit were used in a first-round RT-PCR, which was followed by a second-round multiplex PCR, size selection and purification. Libraries were sequenced on an Illumina HiSeq2000 using paired-end 100 bp reads. The authors processed their data as follows. SOAPnuke was used for read processing, and reads with adapters, uncalled bases, a mean Phred below 15, or no exact constant-primer or identifier match were discarded. COPE v1.2.5 was used to merge high-quality paired reads. Each unique nucleotide sequence was defined as a clonotype, and clonotypes were aligned to IMGT TRB V, D and J references with MiTCR v1.1. Analysis was restricted to V-J combinations with a frequency above 0.0001, which covered roughly 99% of repertoires. For each V-J combination, a TCR clonal expansion and chaos score was defined as F50 clonal expansion divided by the chaos observed in the TCRdist matrix. Welch's t-statistics and random forest were used to reduce features to about a dozen V-J combinations, which were fed into a naive Bayes classifier. The similarity between thyroid and blood repertoires was quantified using the Morisita-Horn index. TCRdb's own reprocessing of the public reads used fastp at Q25 and MiXCR and kept productive beta chains. For every CDR3 protein sequence, its rows merge into one entry that carries the most common genes and DNA. These V and J calls rely on TCRdb rather than the paper's analysis. Within this sample are 600,000 to 700,000 distinct CDR3 sequences, with about two fifths of them counted one time only. The top ten clones comprise 2.5% to 3.5% of the sample.

This sample was taken from a study of Graves' ophthalmopathy and Graves' hyperthyroidism (dated by TCRdb to 2016 to 2019). Notes on the research overall: Peripheral blood was collected at initial diagnosis, prior to any treatment. T-cell repertoires of thyroid tissue and blood were compared in six or seven hyperthyroidism patients. In total, 135 blood samples were TCR-sequenced: under 45 ophthalmopathy, approximately 75 hyperthyroidism and some 17 hyperthyroidism-to-ophthalmopathy patients. To tell Graves' ophthalmopathy apart from Graves' hyperthyroidism, and to predict which patients would progress to ophthalmopathy, the study relied on TCR beta repertoire signatures. For independent validation, a separate cohort was made up of approximately 18 hyperthyroidism patients plus 17 patients who later progressed from hyperthyroidism to ophthalmopathy. After sampling, hyperthyroidism patients received methimazole starting at 30 mg daily, and ophthalmopathy patients received high-dose intravenous methylprednisolone. To explore V-J signatures that separate ophthalmopathy from hyperthyroidism, a discovery set of about 98 patients was enrolled, consisting of about 41 with ophthalmopathy and about 60 with stable hyperthyroidism. The investigation overall reported the following: No statistical method was used to set the sample size in advance, and the investigators knew which group each participant was assigned to. In cross-validation, the 13-signature model distinguished ophthalmopathy from stable hyperthyroidism with approximately 88% sensitivity and about 81% specificity, and in the test set the corresponding values were about 80% and 75%. Among expanded thyroid clonotypes with frequency above 0.001, most also showed up in blood, which suggests that blood repertoires may reflect the thyroid immune response. In validation, the model predicted ophthalmopathy progression with 70.59% sensitivity and about 77% specificity; fewer than 15 predicted patients were CT-confirmed with GO in a median of 6.5 months.

CDR1 and CDR2 are read off the germline V gene as ENHRY and SYGVKD. V is trimmed back by 10 bases and J by 5 bases, and the junction contains 4 bases that no gene match accounts for. Taken from cysteine to phenylalanine, the CDR3 has 12 residues. The only DNA kept is the CDR3, 36 bases in frame from the first base. Ophthalmopathy patients were characterized by moderately to severely active disease, a Clinical Activity Score of at least 3, a NOSPECS grade of at least 4, and a disease duration under 3 months. Anyone with other autoimmune diseases, uncontrolled infections, pregnancy or lactation was excluded from the study. Clinical symptoms, serum thyroxine, TRAb, thyroid ultrasound and orbital computed tomography formed the basis of the diagnosis. Using Ficoll-Paque density gradient centrifugation, PBMCs were isolated from less than 13 ml of fresh peripheral blood. Total RNA was extracted using Trizol reagent, and RNA quality was checked on an Agilent 2100 Bioanalyzer.

The receptor was derived from an adult man with Graves' ophthalmopathy. The sequence joins TRBV10-3 to TRBJ2-7; 11 central nucleotides agree with TRBD1. Material: peripheral blood. The DNA sequence reads TGTGCCACCAAGGGACAGGGGGACGAGCAGTACTTC. The translation is CATKGQGDEQYF.